This TCR beta chain was found in a study of blood T cell repertoires in COVID-19. The wider study: Samples came from the United States, Italy and Spain, spanning acute and convalescent COVID-19. Sources were T cells, B-cell-depleted T cells, or PBMCs; the material itself was cDNA or gDNA.

Per the study methods: Amplification from reference gene primers served as the basis for estimated nucleated cell counts. Repertoires were generated with immunoSEQ multiplex PCR, while TCRdb's copy carries only in-frame clones and drops some. D and trimming come from the DNA, and the V and J calls and clone size come from that table. The data contain some 120,000 clones, approximately 83% of them singletons. The CDR3 has 12 amino acids. The V gene lost 7 bases and the J gene lost 3 bases, with 8 bases spanning the gap. The sequenced sample was peripheral blood. This sequence was found in a woman in her 50s with acute or convalescent COVID-19. The chain employs TRBV12-3 or TRBV12-4 and TRBJ2-3; tentative D call: TRBD1 (5 bases). The CDR3 loop reads CASNTGTDTQYF. The CDR3 coding sequence is TGTGCCAGCAACACAGGAACAGATACGCAGTATTTT.